The clone carrying this T cell receptor beta chain showed up many times. Preparation of the TCRbeta library used unique molecular identifiers. TCRdb independently ran MiXCR on the PCR reads; one entry per CDR3 protein. The repertoire holds 350,000 to 450,000 distinct CDR3 sequences, with roughly 20% as singletons. V was shortened by 1 base and J by 7 bases, with 16 bases between the two germline ends. CDR3 size: 16 residues. Germline V CDR1 and CDR2: KGHDR, SFDVKD. This sample is part of a study of T-cell reconstitution after alpha-beta-depleted transplantation in children. J is TRBJ2-1 and V is TRBV24-1; TRBD2 might be the D (5 bases). This sequence originates from a human donor who donated a stem cell graft to a child with acute myeloid leukemia. The sample here was PBMCs from the stem cell graft donor, taken from the stem cell graft. CDR3 bases: TGTGCCACCAGTGATTTCGCTAAGGGCCGGGGAAATGAGCAGTTCTTC. Residues: CATSDFAKGRGNEQFF.